The entry below gives a single TCR beta chain sequence along with its context. As yet, its antigen is unknown. The sample's time point: cycle 4 day 1 (C4D1), after six to seven weeks of nivolumab. Every patient was affected by relapse after autologous stem cell transplantation, while exposure to brentuximab vedotin was not uniform. The study recorded best responses of complete response, partial response or progressive disease. This sample stems from a study of PD-1 blockade in classical Hodgkin lymphoma. Study-level points and caveats: Patients who responded completely had about the same baseline diversity as newly diagnosed patients. Newly diagnosed patients had baseline TCR diversity that was reportedly lower than that of healthy donors. In CD4+ cells, TCR diversity went up significantly by C4D1, but in CD8+ cells it did not.

Trimming cost V 5 bases and J 0 bases, with 8 bases left between them. Germline V gene data show CDR1 as SNHLY and CDR2 as FYNNEI. The CDR3 has 14 amino acids. Method: immunoSEQ multiplex PCR; TCRdb's copy keeps in-frame clones and lacks some. The sample includes about 17,000 clones, around two thirds of them seen just once. The sample consisted of peripheral blood mononuclear cells (PBMCs), taken before the fourth cycle of nivolumab. The TCR sequence derives from a human donor with classical Hodgkin lymphoma. The chain is built from TRBV2 and TRBJ2-1; possibly TRBD2 for D (5 bases). The CDR3 DNA is TGTGCCAGCAGTTCTAGCAGCTCCTACAATGAGCAGTTCTTC. This translates into CASSSSSSYNEQFF.